This T cell receptor (beta chain) derives from a study of T cells in Graves' hyperthyroidism and ophthalmopathy. General study findings and limits: Classification by a 13 V-J model distinguished ophthalmopathy from stable hyperthyroidism. Ophthalmopathy, as predicted by the model, came a median about six months after the prediction.

Researchers barred patients who had uncontrolled infection, other autoimmune disease, pregnancy or lactation. As regards this clonotype: The antigen remains undetermined.

Germline-derived CDR1 and CDR2 are SGHTA and FQGNSA. This CDR3 has 14 residues. Trimming at V came to 5 bases and at J to 5 bases, leaving 5 bases not matched to a gene. TCR beta CDR3 regions were amplified from RNA. The TCR CDR3 was amplified in a first-round RT-PCR using the HTBI primer set. TCRdb reprocessed the multiplex PCR reads via MiXCR and lists one record per CDR3 protein. The sample includes roughly 510,000 distinct CDR3 sequences, 40% to 50% of them seen just once. The TCR sequence derives from an adult woman with Graves' disease, either hyperthyroidism or ophthalmopathy (not recorded which). Sequenced material: peripheral blood or thyroid tissue (not recorded which). The rearrangement joins TRBV7-2 to TRBJ2-5; 10 bases line up with TRBD1. The CDR3 DNA reads TGTGCCAGCAGCCCGGGGACAGGGGACGAGACCCAGTACTTC. Translating it yields CASSPGTGDETQYF.